The next 10 T cell receptor beta chains were all read from a single sample in a study of blood T cells in healthy people across ages. A second about 6 to 12 cycle PCR used barcoded and J-beta primers. TCRdb re-called the 5' RACE reads through MiXCR, storing one row per CDR3 protein. The sample has some 1.5 million distinct CDR3 sequences; less than 45% are singletons. What was sequenced was blood. The receptors were sampled from a woman aged 18-35 years in good health.

J is TRBJ2-1 and V is TRBV7-9; 8 bases map to TRBD1. Germline V gene lookup returns CDR1 SEHNR and CDR2 FQNEAQ (reference sequence). The CDR3 contains 15 residues. Trimming at V came to 4 bases and at J to 5 bases, leaving 7 bases not matched to a gene. In DNA, the CDR3 is TGTGCCAGCAGCTCGACCAGGGGGCGACACAATGAGCAGTTCTTC. Protein: CASSSTRGRHNEQFF.

The V and J genes are TRBV7-2 and TRBJ2-1, with D tentatively TRBD2 (7 bases). V lost 3 bases to trimming and J lost 13 bases, with 19 bases between them. Germline V CDR1 and CDR2: SGHTA, FQGNSA. The CDR3 is 14 amino acids. DNA of the CDR3: TGTGCCAGCAGCTTTGGGGGGGGCCAAGAGACCCAGTTCTTC. It codes for CASSFGGGQETQFF.

The chain carries TRBV20-1 and TRBJ1-2; D is ambiguous. The CDR3 runs 13 residues. Trimming stripped 6 bases from V and 2 bases from J, with 13 bases between. Germline V gene sequence: CDR1 DFQATT, CDR2 SNEGSKA (reference sequence). The CDR3 nucleotides read TGCAGTGCCCCAGCCTCAGAGAACTATGGCTACACCTTC. This sequence encodes CSAPASENYGYTF.

The chain carries TRBV25-1 and TRBJ2-7; D gene uncertain. The germline V gene encodes CDR1 MGHDK and CDR2 SYGVNS. V was pared by 3 bases and J by 0 bases, with 6 bases between. The CDR3 length is 13 residues. The CDR3 coding sequence is TGTGCCAGCAGTGATTCCACCTCCTACGAGCAGTACTTC. It encodes CASSDSTSYEQYF.

The rearrangement links TRBV6-2 or TRBV6-3 to TRBJ2-4, with 8 bases aligning to TRBD1. The V and J ends lost 6 bases and 5 bases, in that order; junction bases with no gene match: 12. Per germline, CDR1 MNHEY and CDR2 SVGEGT. The CDR3 length is 16 residues. The CDR3 here is CASSTRLGQGENIQYF. The CDR3 nucleotides read TGTGCCAGCAGCACCAGACTCGGACAGGGTGAAAACATTCAGTACTTC.

This clonotype was counted a few times. The chain links TRBV14 to TRBJ2-1, with 8 bases that match TRBD2. The CDR3 length is 16 residues. Losses at the gene ends were 1 base for V and 9 bases for J; bases not matched to a gene: 11. Germline V gene data show CDR1 as SGHDN and CDR2 as FVKESK. The CDR3 bases are TGTGCCAGCAGCCAAGTGATCGGGAGGGCCTGGGGTGAGCAGTTCTTC. Translating gives CASSQVIGRAWGEQFF.

A note on this clonotype: The junction departs from the called germline gene at one end, perhaps through a read error. The chain links TRBV3-1 to TRBJ1-1; D gene ambiguous. Germline CDR1 LGHDT, CDR2 YNNKEL (reference sequence). The CDR3 covers 15 residues. The CDR3 loop reads CARSQVFDLNTEAFF. Here the CDR3 DNA reads TGTGCCCGCAGCCAAGTCTTCGACCTGAACACTGAAGCTTTCTTT.

This clonotype has only one observation. The chain carries TRBV7-6 and TRBJ2-2, with TRBD2 matching over 7 bases. With 8 bases clipped from V and 3 bases from J, the junction kept 9 bases outside the gene matches. This CDR3 has 15 amino acids. Germline CDR1 SGHVS, CDR2 FNYEAQ. The CDR3 spells CASGRSGEYTGELFF. CDR3 nucleotides: TGTGCCAGCGGTAGAAGCGGGGAGTACACCGGGGAGCTGTTTTTT. The entire variable domain, with the rest obtained from reference TRBV7-6 and TRBJ2-2, is as follows: GAGVSQSPRYKVTKRGQDVALRCDPISGHVSLYWYRQALGQGPEFLTYFNYEAQQDKSGLPNDRFSAERPEGSISTLTIQRTEQRDSAMYRCASGRSGEYTGELFFGEGSRLTVL.

The rearrangement links TRBV12-3 or TRBV12-4 to TRBJ2-7; 7 bases agree with TRBD1. Trimming took 5 bases from V and 3 from J; bases not matched to a gene: 7. The CDR3 covers 14 residues. The CDR3 loop is CASSPTGKGYEQYF. CDR3 coding DNA: TGTGCCAGCAGTCCGACAGGGAAGGGCTACGAGCAGTACTTC.

In its sample, this clonotype was seen many times. J is TRBJ2-1 and V is TRBV4-3, with a weak D call TRBD2 (5 bases). Germline V gene lookup returns CDR1 LGHNA and CDR2 YSLEER. V gave up 1 base and J gave up 0 bases, with 13 bases separating them. This CDR3 region has 17 residues. CDR3 bases: TGCGCCAGCAGCCAAGCCCACGCTAGCCCCTCCTACAATGAGCAGTTCTTC. It encodes CASSQAHASPSYNEQFF.